The sequence of this T cell receptor beta chain was determined in a study of blood T cell repertoires in COVID-19. At the level of the study: The United States, Italy and Spain supplied acute and convalescent COVID-19 samples.

Some clones are missing from TCRdb's copy, which holds only in-frame ones; the method was immunoSEQ multiplex PCR. The sample shows about 140,000 clones, roughly 88% of them seen only once. The CDR3 is 15 residues long. V shed 1 base and J 5 bases; nucleotides not matched to a gene: 5. Germline CDR1 reads SGHVS; CDR2 reads FQNEAQ. The chain is built from TRBV7-8 and TRBJ2-3; 8 bases are a match to TRBD1. The sequenced sample consisted of peripheral blood. The TCR comes from a man between 60 and 70 years old with active or convalescent COVID-19. The CDR3 loop reads CASSLVPGGIDTQYF. CDR3 DNA: TGTGCCAGCAGCTTAGTTCCAGGGGGCATAGATACGCAGTATTTT.